The present T cell receptor (beta chain) was sequenced within a study of blood T cell repertoires in COVID-19. Study summary: Sites across the United States, Italy and Spain contributed samples from acute and convalescent COVID-19.

As handled by the study authors: Reference gene primers were amplified, and this amplification served to estimate nucleated cell counts. Produced via immunoSEQ multiplex PCR; TCRdb's table is partial and in-frame only. The V and J calls and clone size were taken over from that table, and D and trimming were inferred from the DNA. This sample carries some 160,000 clones, about four fifths of them seen once, and the ten largest clones take about 6.5%. Germline assignment: CDR1 MGHRA and CDR2 YSYEKL. Trimming removed 4 bases at V and 2 bases at J, with 9 bases between. CDR3 size: 15 residues. V usage is TRBV4-1 and J usage is TRBJ1-6; D call uncertain. The receptor comes from a man between 65 and 85 years old with active or convalescent COVID-19. The specimen sequenced was peripheral blood. CDR3 sequence: CASSPLAAYNSPLHF. CDR3 in DNA: TGCGCCAGCAGCCCCCTAGCCGCCTATAATTCACCCCTCCACTTT.